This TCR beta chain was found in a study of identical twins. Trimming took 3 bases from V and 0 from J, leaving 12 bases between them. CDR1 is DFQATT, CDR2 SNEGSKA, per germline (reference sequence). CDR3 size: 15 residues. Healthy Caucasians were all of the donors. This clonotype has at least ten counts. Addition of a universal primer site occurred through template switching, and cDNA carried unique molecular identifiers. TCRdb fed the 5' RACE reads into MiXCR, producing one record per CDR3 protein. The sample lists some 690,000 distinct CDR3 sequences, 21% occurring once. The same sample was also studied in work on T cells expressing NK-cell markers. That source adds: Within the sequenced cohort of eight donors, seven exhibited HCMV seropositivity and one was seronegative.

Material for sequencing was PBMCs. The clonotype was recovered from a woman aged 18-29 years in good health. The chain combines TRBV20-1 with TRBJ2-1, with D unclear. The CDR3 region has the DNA TGCAGTGCTAGTGGCGGCTGGAGCTCCTACAATGAGCAGTTCTTC. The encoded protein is CSASGGWSSYNEQFF.